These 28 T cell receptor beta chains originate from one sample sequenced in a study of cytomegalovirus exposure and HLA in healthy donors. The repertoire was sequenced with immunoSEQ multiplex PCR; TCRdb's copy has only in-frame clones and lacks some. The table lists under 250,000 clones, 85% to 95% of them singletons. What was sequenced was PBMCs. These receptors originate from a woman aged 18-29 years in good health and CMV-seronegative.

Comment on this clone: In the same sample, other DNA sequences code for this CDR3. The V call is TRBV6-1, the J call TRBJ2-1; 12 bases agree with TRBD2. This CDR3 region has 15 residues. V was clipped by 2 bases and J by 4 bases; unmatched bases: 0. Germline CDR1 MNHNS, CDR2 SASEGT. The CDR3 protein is CASSELAGGYNEQFF. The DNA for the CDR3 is TGTGCCAGCAGTGAACTAGCGGGAGGGTACAATGAGCAGTTCTTC.

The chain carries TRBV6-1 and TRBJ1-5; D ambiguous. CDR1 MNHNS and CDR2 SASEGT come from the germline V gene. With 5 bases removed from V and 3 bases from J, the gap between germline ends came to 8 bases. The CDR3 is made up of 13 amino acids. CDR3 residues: CASSFADNQPQHF. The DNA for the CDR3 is TGTGCCAGCAGTTTTGCAGACAATCAGCCCCAGCATTTT.

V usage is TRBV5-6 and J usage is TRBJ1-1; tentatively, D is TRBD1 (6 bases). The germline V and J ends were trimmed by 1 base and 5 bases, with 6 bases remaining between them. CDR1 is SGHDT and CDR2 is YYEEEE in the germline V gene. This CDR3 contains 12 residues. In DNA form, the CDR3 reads TGTGCCAGCAGCTTGCAGGGGACTGAAGCTTTCTTT. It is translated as CASSLQGTEAFF.

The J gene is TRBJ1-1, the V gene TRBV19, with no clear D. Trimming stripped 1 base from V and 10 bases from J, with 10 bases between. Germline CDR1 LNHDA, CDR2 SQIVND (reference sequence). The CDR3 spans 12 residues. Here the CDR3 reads CASSIGGIGAFF. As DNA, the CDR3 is TGTGCCAGTAGTATAGGCGGAATTGGAGCTTTCTTT.

CDR3 sequence reads: CASSLEGTSGREETQYF. CDR3 bases: TGCGCCAGCAGCTTGGAGGGGACTAGCGGGAGGGAAGAGACCCAGTACTTC. The chain joins TRBV5-1 to TRBJ2-5, with 16 positions matching TRBD2. The CDR3 runs to 17 residues. The trim removed 0 bases at V and 3 bases at J, leaving 2 bases unmatched. Germline V gene data show CDR1 as SGHRS and CDR2 as YFSETQ.

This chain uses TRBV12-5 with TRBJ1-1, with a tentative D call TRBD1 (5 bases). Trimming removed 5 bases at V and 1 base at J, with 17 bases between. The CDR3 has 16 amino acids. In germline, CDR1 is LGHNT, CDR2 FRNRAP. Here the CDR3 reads CASGLPRAGENTEAFF. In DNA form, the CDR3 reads TGTGCTAGTGGTCTCCCCCGCGCGGGGGAGAACACTGAAGCTTTCTTT.

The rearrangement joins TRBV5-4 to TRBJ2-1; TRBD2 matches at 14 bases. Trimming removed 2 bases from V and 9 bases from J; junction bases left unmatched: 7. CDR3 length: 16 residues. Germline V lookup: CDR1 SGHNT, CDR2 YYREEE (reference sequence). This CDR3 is CASSFPGLAGDLEQFF. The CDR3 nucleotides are TGTGCCAGCAGCTTTCCGGGACTAGCGGGAGATCTTGAGCAGTTCTTC.

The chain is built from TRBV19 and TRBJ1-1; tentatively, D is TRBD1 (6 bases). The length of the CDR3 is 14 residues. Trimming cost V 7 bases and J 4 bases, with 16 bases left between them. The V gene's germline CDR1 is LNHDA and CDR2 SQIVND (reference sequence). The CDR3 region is CASNPTGFGTEAFF. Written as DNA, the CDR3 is TGTGCCAGTAATCCCACAGGGTTCGGCACTGAAGCTTTCTTT.

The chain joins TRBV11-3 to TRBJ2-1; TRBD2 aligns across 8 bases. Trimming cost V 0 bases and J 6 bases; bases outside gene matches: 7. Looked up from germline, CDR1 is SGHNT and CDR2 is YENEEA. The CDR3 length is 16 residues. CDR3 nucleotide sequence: TGTGCCAGCAGCTTAGATCTGGCGGGAGGCACCAATGAGCAGTTCTTC. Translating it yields CASSLDLAGGTNEQFF.

CDR3 region: CATTPGGDHGYTF. The CDR3, as DNA: TGCGCCACCACCCCCGGGGGGGATCATGGCTACACCTTC. The chain joins TRBV10-2 to TRBJ1-2, with TRBD1 as a possible D gene (5 bases). CDR3 length equals 13 residues. Germline assignment: CDR1 WSHSY and CDR2 SAAADI. V dropped 10 bases and J dropped 6 bases, with 18 bases sitting between them.

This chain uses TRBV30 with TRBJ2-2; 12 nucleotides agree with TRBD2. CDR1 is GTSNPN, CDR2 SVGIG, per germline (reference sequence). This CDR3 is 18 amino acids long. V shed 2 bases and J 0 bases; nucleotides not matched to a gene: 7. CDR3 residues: CAWSRLAGDLSNTGELFF. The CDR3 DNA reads TGTGCCTGGAGTAGACTAGCGGGGGACCTTTCGAACACCGGGGAGCTGTTTTTT. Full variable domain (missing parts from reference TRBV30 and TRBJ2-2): SQTIHQWPATLVQPVGSPLSLECTVEGTSNPNLYWYRQAAGRGLQLLFYSVGIGQISSEVPQNLSASRPQDRQFILSSKKLLLSDSGFYLCAWSRLAGDLSNTGELFFGEGSRLTVL.

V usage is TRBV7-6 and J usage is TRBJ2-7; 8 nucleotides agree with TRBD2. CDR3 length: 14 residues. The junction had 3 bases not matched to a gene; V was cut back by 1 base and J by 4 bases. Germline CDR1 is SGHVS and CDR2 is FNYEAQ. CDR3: CASSLGRGGYEQYF. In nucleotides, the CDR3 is TGTGCCAGCAGCTTAGGTCGGGGGGGGTACGAGCAGTACTTC. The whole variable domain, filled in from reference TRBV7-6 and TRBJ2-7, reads GAGVSQSPRYKVTKRGQDVALRCDPISGHVSLYWYRQALGQGPEFLTYFNYEAQQDKSGLPNDRFSAERPEGSISTLTIQRTEQRDSAMYRCASSLGRGGYEQYFGPGTRLTVT.

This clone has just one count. CDR3 DNA sequence: TGCGCCAGCAGCTTGCGGACTAGCGGGTCCCAGCAGTACTTC. Translating gives CASSLRTSGSQQYF. The rearrangement uses TRBV5-1 and TRBJ2-7, with 11 bases aligning to TRBD2. Germline trimming cut 1 base from V and 8 bases from J; bases unmatched to any gene: 5. From germline, CDR1 is SGHRS and CDR2 YFSETQ. This CDR3 is 14 amino acids long.

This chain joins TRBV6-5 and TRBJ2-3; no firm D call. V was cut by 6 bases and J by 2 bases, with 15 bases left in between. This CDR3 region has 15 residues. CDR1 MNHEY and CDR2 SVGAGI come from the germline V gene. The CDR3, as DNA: TGTGCCAGCAGGCTATTAAGTACGTTCACAGATACGCAGTATTTT. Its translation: CASRLLSTFTDTQYF.

The CDR3 loop is CASSHPQGPNEKLFF. For the CDR3, the DNA is TGTGCCAGCAGTCACCCACAGGGGCCTAATGAAAAACTGTTTTTT. J is TRBJ1-4 and V is TRBV6-5, with TRBD1 matching 7 bases. This CDR3 region has 15 residues. CDR1 and CDR2 from the germline V gene are MNHEY and SVGAGI. The J segment lost 3 bases and the V segment lost 5 bases, leaving 6 bases of the junction unmatched.

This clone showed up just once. The CDR3 reads CASSSQQGLNSPLHF. The CDR3 nucleotides are TGTGCCAGCAGCTCCCAACAGGGATTGAATTCACCCCTCCACTTT. V is TRBV11-2 and J is TRBJ1-6; D possibly corresponds to TRBD1 (6 bases). CDR1 is SGHAT, CDR2 FQNNGV, per germline. The ends were cut back, 4 bases at V and 7 bases at J, with 14 bases in the middle. The CDR3 length is 15 residues.

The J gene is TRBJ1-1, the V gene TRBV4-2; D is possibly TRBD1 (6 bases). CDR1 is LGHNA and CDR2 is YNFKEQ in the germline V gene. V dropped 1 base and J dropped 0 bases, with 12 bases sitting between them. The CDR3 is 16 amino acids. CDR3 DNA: TGTGCCAGCAGCCAAGGTACAGGGCTCATGAACACTGAAGCTTTCTTT. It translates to CASSQGTGLMNTEAFF.

The DNA of the CDR3 is TGTGCCAGCAGTCCGACCTTAACTATGGGCTACACCTTC. Its protein is CASSPTLTMGYTF. The chain joins TRBV6-6 to TRBJ1-2; no clear D. The CDR3 is 13 amino acids. Germline CDR1 MNHNY, CDR2 SVGAGI (reference sequence). With 5 bases removed from V and 8 bases from J, the gap between germline ends came to 15 bases.

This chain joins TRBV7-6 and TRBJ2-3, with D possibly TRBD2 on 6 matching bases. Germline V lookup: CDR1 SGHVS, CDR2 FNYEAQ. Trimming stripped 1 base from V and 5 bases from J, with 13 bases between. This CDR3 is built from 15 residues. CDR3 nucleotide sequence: TGTGCCAGCAGCTTAGGGACCTTCGGGGGAGATACGCAGTATTTT. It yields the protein CASSLGTFGGDTQYF.

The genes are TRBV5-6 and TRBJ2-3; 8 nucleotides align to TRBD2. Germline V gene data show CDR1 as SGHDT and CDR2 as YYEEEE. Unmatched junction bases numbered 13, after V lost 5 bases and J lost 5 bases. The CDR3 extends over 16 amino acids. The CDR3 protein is CASSSGAGVRVDTQYF. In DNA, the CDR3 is TGTGCCAGCAGTTCGGGAGCGGGAGTAAGGGTAGATACGCAGTATTTT.

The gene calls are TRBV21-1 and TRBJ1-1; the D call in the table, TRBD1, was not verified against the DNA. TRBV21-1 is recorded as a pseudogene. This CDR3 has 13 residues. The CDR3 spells CASSKAQNTEAFF. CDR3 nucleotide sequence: TGTGCCAGCAGCAAAGCACAGAACACTGAAGCTTTCTTT.

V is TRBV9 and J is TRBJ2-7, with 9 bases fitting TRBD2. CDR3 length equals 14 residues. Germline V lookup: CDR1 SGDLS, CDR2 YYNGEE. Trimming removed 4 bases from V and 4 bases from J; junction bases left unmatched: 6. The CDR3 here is CASSPRTSAYEQYF. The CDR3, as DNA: TGTGCCAGCAGCCCCCGGACTAGCGCGTACGAGCAGTACTTC.

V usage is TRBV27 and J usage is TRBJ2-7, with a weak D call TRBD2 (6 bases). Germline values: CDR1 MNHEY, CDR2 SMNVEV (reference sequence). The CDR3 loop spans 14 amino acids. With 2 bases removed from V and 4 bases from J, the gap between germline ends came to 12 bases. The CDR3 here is CASSLERDFYEQYF. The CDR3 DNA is TGTGCCAGCAGTTTAGAAAGGGACTTTTACGAGCAGTACTTC.

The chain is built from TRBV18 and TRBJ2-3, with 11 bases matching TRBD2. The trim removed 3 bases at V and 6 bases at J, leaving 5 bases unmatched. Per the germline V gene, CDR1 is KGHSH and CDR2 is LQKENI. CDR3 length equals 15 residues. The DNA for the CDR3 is TGTGCCAGCTCACCCCTAGCGGGAGGCGCTGATACGCAGTATTTT. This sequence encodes CASSPLAGGADTQYF.

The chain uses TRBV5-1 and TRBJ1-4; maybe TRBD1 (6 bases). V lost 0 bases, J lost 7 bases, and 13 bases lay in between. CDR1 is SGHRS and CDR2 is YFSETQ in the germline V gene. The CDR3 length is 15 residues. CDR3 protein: CASSLAEGGSEKLFF. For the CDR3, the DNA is TGCGCCAGCAGCTTGGCAGAGGGGGGGAGTGAAAAACTGTTTTTT. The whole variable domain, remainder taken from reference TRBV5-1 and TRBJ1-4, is KAGVTQTPRYLIKTRGQQVTLSCSPISGHRSVSWYQQTPGQGLQFLFEYFSETQRNKGNFPGRFSGRQFSNSRSEMNVSTLELGDSALYLCASSLAEGGSEKLFFGSGTQLSVL.

CDR3 region: CASSVEGLAGANGVDTQYF. The CDR3 DNA sequence: TGTGCCAGCAGCGTAGAGGGACTAGCGGGGGCGAATGGAGTGGATACGCAGTATTTT. The rearrangement joins TRBV9 to TRBJ2-3; 14 bases are shared with TRBD2. Germline CDR1 SGDLS, CDR2 YYNGEE. Trimming took 0 bases from V and 6 from J; bases not matched to a gene: 12. The CDR3 is 19 residues long.

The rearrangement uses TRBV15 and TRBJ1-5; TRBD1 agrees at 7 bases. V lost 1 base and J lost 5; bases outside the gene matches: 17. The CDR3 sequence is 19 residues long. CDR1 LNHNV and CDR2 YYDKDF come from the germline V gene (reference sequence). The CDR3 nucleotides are TGTGCCACCAGCAGAGGGCCCCGCGTGAACAGGGGCCTCGATCAGCCCCAGCATTTT. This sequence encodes CATSRGPRVNRGLDQPQHF. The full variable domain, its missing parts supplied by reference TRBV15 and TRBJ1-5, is DAMVIQNPRYQVTQFGKPVTLSCSQTLNHNVMYWYQQKSSQAPKLLFHYYDKDFNNEADTPDNFQSRRPNTSFCFLDIRSPGLGDTAMYLCATSRGPRVNRGLDQPQHFGDGTRLSIL.

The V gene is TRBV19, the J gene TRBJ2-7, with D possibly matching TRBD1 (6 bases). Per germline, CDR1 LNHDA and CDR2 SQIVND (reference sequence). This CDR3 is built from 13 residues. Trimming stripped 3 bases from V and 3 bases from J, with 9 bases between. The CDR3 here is CASSMDRNYEQYF. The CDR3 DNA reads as TGTGCCAGTAGTATGGACAGAAACTACGAGCAGTACTTC.